What follows are 3 T cell receptor beta chains derived from one specimen sequenced in a study of post-analysis software for immune sequencing data. For these TCRs, the target antigens are not known. Unique-molecular-identifier-tagged TCR beta cDNA libraries were used. TCRdb itself ran the PCR reads through MiXCR, one entry per CDR3 protein. The repertoire holds approximately 730,000 distinct CDR3 sequences, with about half as singletons. The study's findings and limits: Higher frequency in patients than in controls was seen for about five TRBV segments, with TRBV5-6, TRBV5-1 and TRBV20-1 among them.

Input material: blood. All receptors come from a girl aged 5-17 years with multiple sclerosis.

The sample holds a few counts of this clonotype. This chain connects TRBV7-8 to TRBJ2-5; unclear D gene. CDR1 SGHVS and CDR2 FQNEAQ come from the germline V gene. Between the trimmed V and J ends, which lost 1 base and 0 bases, there was a span of 9 bases. The CDR3 has 15 residues. In DNA form, the CDR3 reads TGTGCCAGCAGCTTAGTGCGCGGCTACCAAGAGACCCAGTACTTC. Residues: CASSLVRGYQETQYF.

The gene calls are TRBV4-3 and TRBJ2-5; perhaps TRBD2 as D (5 bases). The CDR3 has 15 residues. With 0 bases removed from V and 0 bases from J, the gap between germline ends came to 8 bases. CDR1 LGHNA and CDR2 YSLEER come from the germline V gene. CDR3 DNA sequence: TGCGCCAGCAGCCAAGAAACTAGGTACCAAGAGACCCAGTACTTC. Translated, it gives CASSQETRYQETQYF.

The CDR3 DNA is TGCGCCAGCAGTGTCAGAGGGTCGCGCACAGATACGCAGTATTTT. This codes for CASSVRGSRTDTQYF. The chain couples TRBV4-3 to TRBJ2-3, with D perhaps matching TRBD2 (5 bases). The CDR3 has 15 amino acids. CDR1 is LGHNA, CDR2 YSLEER, per germline. The V end lost 6 bases, the J end lost 1 base, and 14 bases lay between the germline ends.